This T cell receptor (beta chain) was recorded in a study of siplizumab effects on memory and regulatory T cells. Study outcomes and limitations: Naive T cells seemed more diverse than memory cells; they also seemed major alloresponse contributors.

This CDR3 spans 15 amino acids. With 1 base clipped from V and 3 bases from J, the junction kept 3 bases outside the gene matches. A note on this clone: Its antigen is unidentified.

TCR templates numbering 95,000 to 100,000 were assayed per sample. This table comes from immunoSEQ multiplex PCR, and its TCRdb copy is limited to in-frame clones, with some not included. The sample has 62,000 or so clones; around 78% are singletons. Sequenced material: memory CD4+ T cells sorted from blood. The chain is built from TRBV5-3 and TRBJ2-2; the match to TRBD1 covers 7 bases. TRBV5-3 counts as an open reading frame of uncertain function. This TCR came from a human donor in good health. The CDR3 DNA sequence: TGTGCCAGAAGCTTGTACAGGGGCCACACCGGGGAGCTGTTTTTT. Translating it yields CARSLYRGHTGELFF.